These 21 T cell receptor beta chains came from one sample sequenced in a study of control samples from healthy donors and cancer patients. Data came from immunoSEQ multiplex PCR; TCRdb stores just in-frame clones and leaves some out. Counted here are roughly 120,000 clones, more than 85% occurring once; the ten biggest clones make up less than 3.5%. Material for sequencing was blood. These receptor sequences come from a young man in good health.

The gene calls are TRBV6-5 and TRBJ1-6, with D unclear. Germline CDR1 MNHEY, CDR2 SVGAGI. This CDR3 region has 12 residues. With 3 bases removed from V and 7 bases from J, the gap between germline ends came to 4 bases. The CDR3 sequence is CASSYSNSPLHF. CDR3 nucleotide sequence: TGTGCCAGCAGTTATTCCAATTCACCCCTCCACTTT.

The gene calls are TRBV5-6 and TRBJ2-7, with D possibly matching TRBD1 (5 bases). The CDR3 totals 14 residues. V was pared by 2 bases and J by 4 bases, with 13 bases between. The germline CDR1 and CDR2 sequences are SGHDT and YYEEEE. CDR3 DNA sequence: TGTGCCAGCAGCTTCAAACAGGTTCATTACGAGCAGTACTTC. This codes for CASSFKQVHYEQYF.

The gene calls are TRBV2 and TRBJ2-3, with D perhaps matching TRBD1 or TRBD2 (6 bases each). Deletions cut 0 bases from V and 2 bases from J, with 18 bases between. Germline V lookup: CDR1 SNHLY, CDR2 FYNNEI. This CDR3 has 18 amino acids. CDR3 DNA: TGTGCCAGCAGTGAAGCGTACAGGGAAGGAGGGGACACAGATACGCAGTATTTT. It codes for CASSEAYREGGDTDTQYF.

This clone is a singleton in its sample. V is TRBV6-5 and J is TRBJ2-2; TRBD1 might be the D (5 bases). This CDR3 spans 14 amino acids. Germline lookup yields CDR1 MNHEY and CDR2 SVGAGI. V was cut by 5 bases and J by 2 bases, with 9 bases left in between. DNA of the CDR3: TGTGCCAGCAGTACAGGTCCCAACACCGGGGAGCTGTTTTTT. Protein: CASSTGPNTGELFF.

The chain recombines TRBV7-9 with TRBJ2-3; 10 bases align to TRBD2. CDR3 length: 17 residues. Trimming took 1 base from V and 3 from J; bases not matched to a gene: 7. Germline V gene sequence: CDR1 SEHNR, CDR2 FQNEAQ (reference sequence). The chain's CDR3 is CASSLDTSGAGTDTQYF. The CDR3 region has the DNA TGTGCCAGCAGCTTAGATACTAGCGGGGCGGGAACAGATACGCAGTATTTT.

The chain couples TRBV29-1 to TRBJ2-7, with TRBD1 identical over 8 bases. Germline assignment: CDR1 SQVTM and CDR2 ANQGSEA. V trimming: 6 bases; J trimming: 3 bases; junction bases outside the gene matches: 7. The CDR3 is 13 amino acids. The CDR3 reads CSVLGTGGYEQYF. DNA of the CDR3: TGCAGCGTACTCGGGACAGGAGGCTACGAGCAGTACTTC.

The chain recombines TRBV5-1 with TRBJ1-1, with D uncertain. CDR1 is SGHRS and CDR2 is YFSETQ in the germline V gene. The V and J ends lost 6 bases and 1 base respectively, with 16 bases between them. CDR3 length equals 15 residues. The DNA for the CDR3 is TGCGCCAGCACCATTAATTCCCCGGAGAACACTGAAGCTTTCTTT. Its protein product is CASTINSPENTEAFF.

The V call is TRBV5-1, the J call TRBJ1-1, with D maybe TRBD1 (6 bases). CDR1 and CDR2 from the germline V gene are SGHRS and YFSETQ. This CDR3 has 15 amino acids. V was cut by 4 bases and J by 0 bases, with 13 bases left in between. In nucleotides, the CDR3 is TGCGCCAGCAGCCCCTCGTGGACAGTGAACACTGAAGCTTTCTTT. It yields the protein CASSPSWTVNTEAFF.

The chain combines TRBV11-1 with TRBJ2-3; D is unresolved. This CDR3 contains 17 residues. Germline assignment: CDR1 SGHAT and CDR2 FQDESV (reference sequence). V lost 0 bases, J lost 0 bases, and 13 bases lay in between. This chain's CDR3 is CASSLATSYLSTDTQYF. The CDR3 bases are TGTGCCAGCAGCTTAGCGACCAGTTACCTTAGCACAGATACGCAGTATTTT.

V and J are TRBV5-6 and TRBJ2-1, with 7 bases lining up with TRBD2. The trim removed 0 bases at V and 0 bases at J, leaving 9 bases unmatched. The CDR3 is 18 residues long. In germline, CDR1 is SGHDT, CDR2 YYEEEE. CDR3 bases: TGTGCCAGCAGCTTGGGTCCCGCGGGGGTGAGCTCCTACAATGAGCAGTTCTTC. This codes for CASSLGPAGVSSYNEQFF.

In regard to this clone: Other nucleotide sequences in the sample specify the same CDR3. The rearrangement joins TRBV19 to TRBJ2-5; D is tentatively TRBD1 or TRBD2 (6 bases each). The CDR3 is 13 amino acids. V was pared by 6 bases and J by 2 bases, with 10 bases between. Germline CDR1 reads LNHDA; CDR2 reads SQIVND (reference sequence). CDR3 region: CASSGGLQETQYF. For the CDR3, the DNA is TGTGCCAGTAGCGGGGGCCTGCAAGAGACCCAGTACTTC.

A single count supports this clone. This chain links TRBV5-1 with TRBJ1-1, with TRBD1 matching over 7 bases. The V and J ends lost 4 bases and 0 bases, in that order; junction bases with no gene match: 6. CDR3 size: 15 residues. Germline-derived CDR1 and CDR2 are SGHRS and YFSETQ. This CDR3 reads CASSQGQRMNTEAFF. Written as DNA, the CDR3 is TGCGCCAGCAGCCAGGGACAGAGAATGAACACTGAAGCTTTCTTT. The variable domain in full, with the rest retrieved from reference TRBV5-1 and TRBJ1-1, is KAGVTQTPRYLIKTRGQQVTLSCSPISGHRSVSWYQQTPGQGLQFLFEYFSETQRNKGNFPGRFSGRQFSNSRSEMNVSTLELGDSALYLCASSQGQRMNTEAFFGQGTRLTVV.

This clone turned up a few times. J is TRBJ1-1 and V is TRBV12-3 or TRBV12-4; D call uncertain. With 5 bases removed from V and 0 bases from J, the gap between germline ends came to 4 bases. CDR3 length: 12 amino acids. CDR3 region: CASSRVNTEAFF. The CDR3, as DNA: TGTGCCAGCAGTAGGGTGAACACTGAAGCTTTCTTT.

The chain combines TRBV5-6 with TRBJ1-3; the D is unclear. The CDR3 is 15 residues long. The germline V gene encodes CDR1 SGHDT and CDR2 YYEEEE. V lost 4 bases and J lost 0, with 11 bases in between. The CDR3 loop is CASSVTYSSGNTIYF. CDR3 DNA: TGTGCCAGCAGCGTGACTTACAGCTCTGGAAACACCATATATTTT.

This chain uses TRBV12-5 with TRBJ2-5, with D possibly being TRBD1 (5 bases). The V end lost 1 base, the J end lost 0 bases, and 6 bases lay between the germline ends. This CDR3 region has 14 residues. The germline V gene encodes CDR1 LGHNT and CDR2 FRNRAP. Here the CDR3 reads CASGLGQNQETQYF. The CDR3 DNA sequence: TGTGCTAGTGGTTTGGGACAGAACCAAGAGACCCAGTACTTC.

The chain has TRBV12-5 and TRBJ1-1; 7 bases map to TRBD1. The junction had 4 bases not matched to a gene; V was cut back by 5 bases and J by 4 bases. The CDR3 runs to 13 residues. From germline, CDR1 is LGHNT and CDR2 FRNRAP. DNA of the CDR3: TGTGCTAGTGGTCCGGGACAGAGCACTGAAGCTTTCTTT. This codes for CASGPGQSTEAFF.

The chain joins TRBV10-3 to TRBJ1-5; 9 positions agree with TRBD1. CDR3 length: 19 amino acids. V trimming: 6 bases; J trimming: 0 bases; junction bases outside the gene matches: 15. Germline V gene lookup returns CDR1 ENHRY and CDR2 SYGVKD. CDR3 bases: TGTGCCATCAGCCACGGGCCAGGACAGGGGTTCTATAGCAATCAGCCCCAGCATTTT. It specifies CAISHGPGQGFYSNQPQHF.

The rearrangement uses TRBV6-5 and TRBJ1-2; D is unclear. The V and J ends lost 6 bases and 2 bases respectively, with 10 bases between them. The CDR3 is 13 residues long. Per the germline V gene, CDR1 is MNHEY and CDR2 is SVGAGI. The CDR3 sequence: CASSLTVNYGYTF. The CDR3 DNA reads TGTGCCAGCAGCTTAACAGTAAACTATGGCTACACCTTC.

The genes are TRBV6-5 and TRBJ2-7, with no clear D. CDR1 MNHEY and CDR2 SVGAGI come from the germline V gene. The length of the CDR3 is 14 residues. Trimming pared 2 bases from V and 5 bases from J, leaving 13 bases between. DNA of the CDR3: TGTGCCAGCAGTTACGGGCCGTTGGGGAACGAGCAGTACTTC. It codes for CASSYGPLGNEQYF.

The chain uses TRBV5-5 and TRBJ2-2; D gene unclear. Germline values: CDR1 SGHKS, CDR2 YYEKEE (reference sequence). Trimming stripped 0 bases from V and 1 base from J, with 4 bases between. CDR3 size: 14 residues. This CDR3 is CASSLDQNTGELFF. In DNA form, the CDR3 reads TGTGCCAGCAGCTTGGATCAGAACACCGGGGAGCTGTTTTTT.

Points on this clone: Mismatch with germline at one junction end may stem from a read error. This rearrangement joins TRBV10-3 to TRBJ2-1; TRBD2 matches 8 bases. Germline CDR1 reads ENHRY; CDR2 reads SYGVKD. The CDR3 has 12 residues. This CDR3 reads CAISPGGNEQFF. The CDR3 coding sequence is TGTGCGATCAGTCCGGGAGGGAATGAGCAGTTCTTC.